This T cell receptor (beta chain) was sequenced in a study of radiation and T cells in renal cell carcinoma. Measured with immunoSEQ multiplex PCR; TCRdb has only the in-frame clones, and not every one. The sample contains around 86,000 clones, 70% to 90% of which appear only once. Stated time point: blood 2 weeks post-SBRT. The treatment was: 15 Gy SBRT to primary tumor, nephrectomy 4 weeks later. Radiation-treated patients gave blood at baseline, week 2 and week 4. Clear cell pathology was present in this patient's renal cell carcinoma. Trimming stripped 7 bases from V and 4 bases from J, with 14 bases between. Germline assignment: CDR1 MNHNY and CDR2 SVGAGI (reference sequence). The CDR3 is 13 amino acids. General study findings and limits: Baseline intratumoral clonotype presence is unknown without pretreatment biopsies.

For this clone: Its antigen is unidentified.

This rearrangement joins TRBV6-6 to TRBJ2-7; possible D gene TRBD1, 5 bases. Source: blood, taken from a patient whose treatment included radiotherapy and nephrectomy. This sequence originates from a woman between 50 and 59 years old with renal cell carcinoma. CDR3 nucleotides: TGTGCCAGCACCCGATTTTCAGGGTACGAGCAGTACTTC. This sequence encodes CASTRFSGYEQYF.